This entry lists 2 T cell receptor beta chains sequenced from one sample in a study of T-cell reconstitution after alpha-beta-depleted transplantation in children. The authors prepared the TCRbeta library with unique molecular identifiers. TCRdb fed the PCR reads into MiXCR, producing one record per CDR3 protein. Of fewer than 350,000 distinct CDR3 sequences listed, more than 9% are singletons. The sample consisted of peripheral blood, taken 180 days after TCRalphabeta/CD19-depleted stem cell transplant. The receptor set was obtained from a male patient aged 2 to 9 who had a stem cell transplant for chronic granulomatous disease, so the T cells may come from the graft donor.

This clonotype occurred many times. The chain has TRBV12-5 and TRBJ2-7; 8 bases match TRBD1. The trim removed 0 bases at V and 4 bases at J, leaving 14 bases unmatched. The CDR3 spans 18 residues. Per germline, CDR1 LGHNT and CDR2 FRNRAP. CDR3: CASGLVIYGDRGDYEQYF. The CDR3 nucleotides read TGTGCTAGTGGTTTGGTAATCTATGGTGACAGGGGAGATTACGAGCAGTACTTC.

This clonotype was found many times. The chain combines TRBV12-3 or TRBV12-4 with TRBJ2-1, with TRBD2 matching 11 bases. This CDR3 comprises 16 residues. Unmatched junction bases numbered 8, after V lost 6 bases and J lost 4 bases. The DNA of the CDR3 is TGTGCCAGCAGAGCGACTAGCGGGACCGTATACAATGAGCAGTTCTTC. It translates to CASRATSGTVYNEQFF.